The 26 T cell receptor beta chains below all came from one sample that was sequenced in a study of blood T cell repertoires in COVID-19 (dated by TCRdb to 2018 to 2021). The library was obtained by the immunoSEQ multiplex PCR assay. The table was pulled from immuneACCESS by TCRdb, which kept in-frame rearrangements only. Such tables lose some clones; where checked, under half of the loss comes from unresolved V genes, and the rest has no known cause. The sample contains about 160,000 clones, over 80% of them found a single time. Roughly 2.8% of the sample comes from the top ten. Specimen: peripheral blood. The receptors stem from a woman aged 55-69 years with acute or convalescent COVID-19.

The chain uses TRBV5-4 and TRBJ2-1, with 13 bases matching TRBD2. V gave up 4 bases and J gave up 9 bases; unmatched junction bases: 4. The CDR3 consists of 14 residues. CDR1 and CDR2 from the germline V gene are SGHNT and YYREEE (reference sequence). This CDR3 reads CASSPGLAGAEQFF. The CDR3 coding sequence is TGTGCCAGCAGCCCCGGACTAGCGGGGGCTGAGCAGTTCTTC. The full variable domain, in which reference TRBV5-4 and TRBJ2-1 provide the parts outside the CDR3, is ETGVTQSPTHLIKTRGQQVTLRCSSQSGHNTVSWYQQALGQGPQFIFQYYREEENGRGNFPPRFSGLQFPNYSSELNVNALELDDSALYLCASSPGLAGAEQFFGPGTRLTVL.

The J gene is TRBJ2-7, the V gene TRBV11-3; D unresolved. The CDR3 has 13 residues. V was clipped by 1 base and J by 3 bases, with 7 bases between them. CDR1 and CDR2 from the germline V gene are SGHNT and YENEEA. The DNA of the CDR3 is TGTGCCAGCAGCTTAGCCCTCGGCTACGAGCAGTACTTC. Translated: CASSLALGYEQYF.

The chain links TRBV21-1 to TRBJ2-3; the listed D gene, TRBD2, was not tested against the DNA. TRBV21-1 counts as a pseudogene. The CDR3 runs to 17 residues. CDR3 DNA: TGTGCCAGCAGTACTCCTGTAGCACTCTGTGGCACAGATACGCAGTATTTT. Its protein is CASSTPVALCGTDTQYF.

J is TRBJ1-2 and V is TRBV7-9; D is unresolved. V was clipped by 1 base and J by 4 bases, with 7 bases between them. The CDR3 has 13 amino acids. Germline CDR1 reads SEHNR; CDR2 reads FQNEAQ (reference sequence). CDR3 bases: TGTGCCAGCAGCTTAGGACTTATCTATGGCTACACCTTC. This codes for CASSLGLIYGYTF.

In its sample, this clone was seen a few times. Additional DNA sequences in this sample encode the identical CDR3. V is TRBV7-2 and J is TRBJ2-7; the D gene is possibly TRBD2 (5 bases). This CDR3 has 15 residues. Trimming stripped 1 base from V and 2 bases from J, with 12 bases between. Germline V gene sequence: CDR1 SGHTA, CDR2 FQGNSA. CDR3: CASSLGTSGTYEQYF. CDR3 bases: TGTGCCAGCAGCTTAGGGACCTCCGGGACCTACGAGCAGTACTTC.

The chain combines TRBV7-9 with TRBJ2-7; D may be TRBD2 (6 bases). The V gene's germline CDR1 is SEHNR and CDR2 FQNEAQ (reference sequence). Trimming removed 4 bases from V and 2 bases from J, with 6 bases in between. The CDR3 is 12 amino acids. CDR3 region: CASSSGAYEQYF. In DNA form, the CDR3 reads TGTGCCAGCAGCTCGGGAGCCTACGAGCAGTACTTC.

V gene TRBV13 combines with J gene TRBJ2-7; 9 nucleotides match TRBD1. CDR1 is PRHDT and CDR2 is FYEKMQ in the germline V gene (reference sequence). Trimming at V came to 1 base and at J to 0 bases, leaving 7 bases not matched to a gene. The CDR3 length is 17 residues. CDR3: CASSLVAVTGGSYEQYF. The DNA for the CDR3 is TGTGCCAGCAGCTTAGTAGCTGTGACAGGGGGCTCCTACGAGCAGTACTTC.

This clone came up a few times. The chain uses TRBV4-2 and TRBJ1-4, with D tentatively TRBD1 (6 bases). The V end lost 4 bases, the J end lost 3 bases, and 12 bases lay between the germline ends. Per germline, CDR1 LGHNA and CDR2 YNFKEQ. CDR3 length: 15 amino acids. CDR3 sequence reads: CASSLAGDPNEKLFF. The CDR3, as DNA: TGTGCCAGCAGCCTCGCAGGGGATCCTAATGAAAAACTGTTTTTT.

This clone was seen repeatedly, ten times or more. The chain combines TRBV7-9 with TRBJ1-6, with 7 bases aligning to TRBD1. The CDR3 is 12 amino acids. V gave up 2 bases and J gave up 14 bases; unmatched junction bases: 3. Germline CDR1 and CDR2: SEHNR and FQNEAQ (reference sequence). The CDR3 protein is CASSLPQGALHF. Here the CDR3 DNA reads TGTGCCAGCAGCTTACCTCAGGGGGCCCTCCACTTT.

V is TRBV11-2 and J is TRBJ1-3; 7 bases map to TRBD1. The trim removed 5 bases at V and 8 bases at J, leaving 9 bases unmatched. The CDR3 length is 14 residues. Per the germline V gene, CDR1 is SGHAT and CDR2 is FQNNGV. The CDR3 DNA sequence: TGTGCCAGCAGCGCCCACAGGGGCCGGGACACCATATATTTT. Translated: CASSAHRGRDTIYF.

The CDR3 DNA is TGTGCCAGCAGTGAAAGGGGGCCCACTGAAGCTTTCTTT. Translation: CASSERGPTEAFF. The chain employs TRBV2 and TRBJ1-1; 7 bases map to TRBD1. Germline V gene lookup returns CDR1 SNHLY and CDR2 FYNNEI. With V trimmed by 2 bases and J by 4 bases, 1 base remained unmatched. The CDR3 is 13 residues long.

This chain joins TRBV6-5 and TRBJ1-1, with D maybe TRBD1 (6 bases). Trimming took off 3 bases at V and 1 base at J, with 12 bases between the two ends. The germline V gene encodes CDR1 MNHEY and CDR2 SVGAGI. The CDR3 is 15 residues long. The DNA for the CDR3 is TGTGCCAGCAGTTATAGGGGGACGCCGAACACTGAAGCTTTCTTT. Translating it yields CASSYRGTPNTEAFF.

The chain links TRBV7-2 to TRBJ2-2; no clear D. The CDR3 has 15 amino acids. V gave up 8 bases and J gave up 0 bases, with 13 bases separating them. Looked up from germline, CDR1 is SGHTA and CDR2 is FQGNSA. The CDR3: CASGPTNANTGELFF. For the CDR3, the DNA is TGTGCCAGCGGCCCAACAAATGCGAACACCGGGGAGCTGTTTTTT.

The chain links TRBV5-6 to TRBJ1-5; TRBD1 matches 8 bases. V was clipped by 7 bases and J by 2 bases; unmatched bases: 8. The CDR3 is 15 amino acids. Germline loops: CDR1 SGHDT, CDR2 YYEEEE. CDR3 amino acids: CASGKQGGGNQPQHF. CDR3 in DNA: TGTGCCAGCGGCAAACAGGGGGGTGGCAATCAGCCCCAGCATTTT. Based on the CDR3 plus reference TRBV5-6 and TRBJ1-5, the full variable domain is DAGVTQSPTHLIKTRGQQVTLRCSPKSGHDTVSWYQQALGQGPQFIFQYYEEEERQRGNFPDRFSGHQFPNYSSELNVNALLLGDSALYLCASGKQGGGNQPQHFGDGTRLSIL.

The V and J genes are TRBV7-2 and TRBJ2-7; D is unresolved. CDR1 and CDR2 (germline): SGHTA, FQGNSA. The V end lost 2 bases, the J end lost 0 bases, and 11 bases lay between the germline ends. The CDR3 is made up of 15 amino acids. The CDR3 DNA reads as TGTGCCAGCAGCTTAATCATTGAGAGCTCCTACGAGCAGTACTTC. Its protein is CASSLIIESSYEQYF.

This chain links TRBV5-6 with TRBJ1-3; D unresolved. Per germline, CDR1 SGHDT and CDR2 YYEEEE. The V and J ends lost 2 bases and 0 bases respectively, with 12 bases between them. CDR3 length: 16 amino acids. The CDR3 protein is CASSFFRTTSGNTIYF. The CDR3 DNA is TGTGCCAGCAGCTTTTTTCGGACTACCTCTGGAAACACCATATATTTT.

CDR3: CASSLARGDYGYTF. The CDR3 nucleotides are TGTGCCAGCAGCTTGGCCCGGGGTGACTATGGCTACACCTTC. This chain joins TRBV5-4 and TRBJ1-2; D gene unclear. Germline values: CDR1 SGHNT, CDR2 YYREEE (reference sequence). The ends were cut back, 0 bases at V and 3 bases at J, with 9 bases in the middle. CDR3 length: 14 residues.

This clone was observed once. The V and J genes are TRBV7-8 and TRBJ1-2, with D perhaps matching TRBD1 (5 bases). Germline values: CDR1 SGHVS, CDR2 FQNEAQ. Trimming pared 2 bases from V and 1 base from J, leaving 11 bases between. CDR3 length: 15 residues. DNA for the CDR3: TGTGCCAGCAGCTTACAGGGCGTGGGTAACTATGGCTACACCTTC. Translated, it gives CASSLQGVGNYGYTF.

This clone was observed a few times. V gene TRBV11-2 combines with J gene TRBJ1-2; a weak D match, TRBD1 (6 bases). Trimming cost V 5 bases and J 5 bases, with 12 bases left between them. The CDR3 contains 13 residues. CDR1 and CDR2 (germline): SGHAT, FQNNGV. CDR3 protein: CASSATGLYGYTF. CDR3 nucleotide sequence: TGTGCCAGCAGCGCAACAGGGTTATATGGCTACACCTTC. Based on the CDR3 plus reference TRBV11-2 and TRBJ1-2, the full variable domain is EAGVAQSPRYKIIEKRQSVAFWCNPISGHATLYWYQQILGQGPKLLIQFQNNGVVDDSQLPKDRFSAERLKGVDSTLKIQPAKLEDSAVYLCASSATGLYGYTFGSGTRLTVV.

This chain joins TRBV6-6 and TRBJ1-5, with 7 bases matching TRBD1. The V and J ends lost 5 bases and 2 bases, in that order; junction bases with no gene match: 6. Germline-derived CDR1 and CDR2 are MNHNY and SVGAGI (reference sequence). CDR3 size: 15 residues. The CDR3 bases are TGTGCCAGCAGTGCGACAGGGCTCGGCAATCAGCCCCAGCATTTT. Translation gives CASSATGLGNQPQHF.

This clone was seen only once. This chain uses TRBV24-1 with TRBJ2-1; the match to TRBD1 covers 7 bases. CDR3 length: 15 residues. CDR1 KGHDR and CDR2 SFDVKD come from the germline V gene. The J segment lost 7 bases and the V segment lost 4 bases, leaving 9 bases of the junction unmatched. The CDR3 reads CATSDPRTGLNEQFF. The CDR3, as DNA: TGTGCCACCAGTGACCCAAGGACAGGTTTGAATGAGCAGTTCTTC.

The chain employs TRBV20-1 and TRBJ1-1; no clear D gene. The CDR3 has 10 residues. V lost 8 bases, J lost 7 bases, and 11 bases lay in between. Germline CDR1 reads DFQATT; CDR2 reads SNEGSKA (reference sequence). CDR3 in DNA: TGCAGTACCCAGGTTCTTGAAGCTTTCTTT. Its protein product is CSTQVLEAFF.

The rearrangement joins TRBV18 to TRBJ1-2; 7 nucleotides match TRBD1. The V gene's germline CDR1 is KGHSH and CDR2 LQKENI. There are 15 residues in the CDR3. V lost 3 bases and J lost 8; bases outside the gene matches: 12. CDR3 DNA: TGTGCCAGCTCACCCCCACCGGGACAGCCAGGAGGCTACACCTTC. This encodes CASSPPPGQPGGYTF.

The chain is built from TRBV7-2 and TRBJ2-7; the match to TRBD1 covers 8 bases. Germline-derived CDR1 and CDR2 are SGHTA and FQGNSA. Trimming cost V 1 base and J 4 bases; bases outside gene matches: 3. The CDR3 spans 14 residues. CDR3 protein: CASSLVTGGYEQYF. CDR3 in DNA: TGTGCCAGCAGCTTAGTAACAGGGGGGTACGAGCAGTACTTC.

The chain combines TRBV6-5 with TRBJ1-5; D might be TRBD1 (6 bases). The CDR3 totals 15 residues. Germline CDR1 and CDR2: MNHEY and SVGAGI. V was cut by 7 bases and J by 0 bases, with 13 bases left in between. The CDR3 sequence is CASTKDSYSNQPQHF. The CDR3 bases are TGTGCCAGCACCAAGGACAGCTATAGCAATCAGCCCCAGCATTTT.

This clone occurred many times. V and J are TRBV28 and TRBJ2-7; the match to TRBD1 covers 10 bases. CDR3 length: 15 residues. V lost 4 bases and J lost 9; bases outside the gene matches: 12. The germline V gene has CDR1 MDHEN and CDR2 SYDVKM. In nucleotides, the CDR3 is TGTGCCAGCAGTTCCGGGACAGGGGCCCAAACAGGGCAGTACTTC. Amino acids: CASSSGTGAQTGQYF.